This T cell receptor (beta chain) appears in the sequencing data of a study of PD-1 blockade in classical Hodgkin lymphoma. Study observations and caveats: Patients who initiated nivolumab within 1 year of ASCT were excluded.

Method: immunoSEQ multiplex PCR; TCRdb's copy keeps in-frame clones and lacks some. The repertoire holds roughly 64,000 clones, with roughly 89% as singletons. As for this clone: Antigen specificity is unknown.

As for time point: cycle 4 day 1 (C4D1), after 6 weeks of nivolumab. The patients all showed relapse after autologous stem cell transplantation, while their brentuximab vedotin exposure varied. The receptor was isolated from a human donor with classical Hodgkin lymphoma. Sequenced material: peripheral blood mononuclear cells (PBMCs), taken before the fourth cycle of nivolumab.

CDR3 bases: TGCGCCAGCAGCCCAAGGGAGAGGAGCTCCTATAATTCACCCCTCCACTTT. This translates into CASSPRERSSYNSPLHF. The chain employs TRBV4-1 and TRBJ1-6; D ambiguous. CDR3 length: 17 amino acids. V gave up 4 bases and J gave up 0 bases, with 13 bases separating them. Germline CDR1 reads MGHRA; CDR2 reads YSYEKL.